The source of this T cell receptor (beta chain) is a study of tumor and adjacent non-tumor tissue in lung cancer. Study background: Patients comprised roughly 12 adenocarcinoma, a couple of squamous cell carcinoma and 1 small cell lung cancer.

Study-level points and caveats: Top 100 clones took a larger repertoire share in normal lung. TCR diversity was significantly greater in tumor than normal lung tissue.

Note on this clonotype: Its cognate antigen is unknown. The CDR3 does not close with the conserved phenylalanine or tryptophan, likely indicating a read error. The DNA is left out, because the CDR3 cannot be placed on it with certainty; the CDR3 is given as TCRdb lists it.

CDR1 and CDR2 from the germline V gene are SGHAT and FQNNGV. The CDR3 adds up to 14 amino acids, both ends counted. A modified ARM-PCR protocol with three rounds of nested PCR amplified TCRbeta. TCRdb re-called the multiplex PCR reads through MiXCR, storing one row per CDR3 protein. The sample lists 70,000 to 90,000 distinct CDR3 sequences, about two thirds occurring once. RNA was extracted from bulk tissue without any cell sorting. This non-tumor lung sample came from over 3 cm beyond the tumor edge. The material sequenced was distant non-tumor lung tissue. The receptor's source is a woman between 50 and 59 years old with non-small cell lung cancer. The chain carries TRBV11-2 and TRBJ1-4. CDR3 residues: CASSLVMANEKLFI.